This is a list of T cell receptor beta chains from one sample in a study of OX40 agonist ivuxolimab in advanced cancers. Only in-frame clones appear in the TCRdb table, and some are missing; sequencing was by immunoSEQ multiplex PCR. The sample contains about 62,000 clones, around 85% of which appear only once. The specimen was CD4+ or CD8+ T cells sorted from blood, collected in a trial of the OX40 agonist ivuxolimab. The receptor set was obtained from an adult with an advanced solid tumor such as melanoma, head and neck, liver or kidney cancer. Both conserved end residues are part of each CDR3. D genes are given only for firm matches. The size field is filled for only some rows; it gives once, few, many or a size class.

cdr3_aa	cdr3_nt	v_call	d_call	clone_size	j_call
CASSQLGRETQYF	TGTGCCAGCAGCCAATTGGGGCGTGAGACCCAGTACTTC	TRBV14	NA	NA	TRBJ2-5
CASSLGQGNSPLHF	TGTGCCAGCAGCCTCGGACAGGGTAATTCACCCCTCCACTTT	TRBV28	TRBD1	few	TRBJ1-6
CASSQVNVQGQPQHF	TGCGCCAGCAGCCAAGTCAACGTTCAGGGACAGCCCCAGCATTTT	TRBV4-1	NA	NA	TRBJ1-5
CASREQGADTQYF	TGTGCCAGCAGGGAACAAGGGGCAGATACGCAGTATTTT	TRBV11-1	NA	NA	TRBJ2-3
CASSGRTGGYTF	TGTGCCAGCAGCGGTCGGACCGGGGGCTACACCTTC	TRBV9	NA	NA	TRBJ1-2
CASSEGLVGGTQYF	TGTGCCAGCAGTGAAGGACTAGTCGGGGGGACCCAGTACTTC	TRBV6-1	NA	NA	TRBJ2-5
CASSIRRTGGNTGELFF	TGTGCCAGCAGCATTAGGAGGACAGGGGGTAACACCGGGGAGCTGTTTTTT	TRBV7-9	TRBD1	NA	TRBJ2-2
CASSTSPGLAGEQFF	TGTGCCAGCAGCACATCACCGGGACTAGCGGGAGAGCAGTTCTTC	TRBV7-2	TRBD2	NA	TRBJ2-1
CASSLAGLAGDGSTDTQYF	TGCGCCAGCAGCTTGGCGGGACTAGCGGGGGACGGTAGCACAGATACGCAGTATTTT	TRBV5-1	TRBD2	NA	TRBJ2-3
CASSFTDTPYEQYF	TGTGCCAGCAGTTTTACGGACACCCCCTACGAGCAGTACTTC	TRBV28	NA	few	TRBJ2-7
CASTHRSLGGETQYF	TGTGCCAGCACCCACCGCAGTTTGGGTGGGGAGACCCAGTACTTC	TRBV6-6	NA	NA	TRBJ2-5
CAISETTGGEQYF	TGTGCCATCAGTGAGACGACAGGTGGTGAGCAGTACTTC	TRBV10-3	NA	NA	TRBJ2-7
CASSLGTAPYIGETQYF	TGCGCCAGCAGCCTCGGGACAGCCCCCTACATCGGAGAGACCCAGTACTTC	TRBV4-1	TRBD1	NA	TRBJ2-5
CASSLGQGANTGELFF	TGCGCCAGCAGCTTGGGACAGGGGGCGAACACCGGGGAGCTGTTTTTT	TRBV5-1	TRBD1	NA	TRBJ2-2